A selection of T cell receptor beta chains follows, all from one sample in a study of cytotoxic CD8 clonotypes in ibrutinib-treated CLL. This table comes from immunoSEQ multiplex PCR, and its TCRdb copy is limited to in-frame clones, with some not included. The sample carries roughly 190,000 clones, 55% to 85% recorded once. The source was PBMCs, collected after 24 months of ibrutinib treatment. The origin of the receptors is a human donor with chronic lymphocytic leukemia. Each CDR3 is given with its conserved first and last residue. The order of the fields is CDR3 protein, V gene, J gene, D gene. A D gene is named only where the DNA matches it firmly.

CDR3: CASSLGLATEQFF
V: TRBV7-9
J: TRBJ2-1
D: TRBD2

CDR3: CSVASGRTDTQYF
V: TRBV29-1
J: TRBJ2-3
D: TRBD2

CDR3: CASSGATSGRYNEQFF
V: TRBV9
J: TRBJ2-1
D: TRBD2

CDR3: CASSSRKVELFF
V: TRBV5-1
J: TRBJ2-2
D: -

CDR3: CASSPRPAANTGELFF
V: TRBV4-2
J: TRBJ2-2
D: -

CDR3: CASSRRGGHTEAFF
V: TRBV5-6
J: TRBJ1-1
D: -

CDR3: CASSFGGSGAYEQYF
V: TRBV11-3
J: TRBJ2-7
D: -

CDR3: CAISEYAGDLADTQYF
V: TRBV10-3
J: TRBJ2-3
D: TRBD2

CDR3: CAWSVGLAGAGEQFF
V: TRBV30
J: TRBJ2-1
D: TRBD2

CDR3: CASSLAEYTGELFF
V: TRBV6-5
J: TRBJ2-2
D: -

CDR3: CASSGTGYGYTF
V: TRBV2
J: TRBJ1-2
D: TRBD1

CDR3: CASSPSTGARYEQYF
V: TRBV18
J: TRBJ2-7
D: TRBD1

CDR3: CASSHNRLYGYTF
V: TRBV4-3
J: TRBJ1-2
D: -

CDR3: CASRELAGGFDEQFF
V: TRBV4-1
J: TRBJ2-1
D: TRBD2

CDR3: CASSSLQGSRETQYF
V: TRBV5-1
J: TRBJ2-5
D: -

CDR3: CASSLWPGHTEAFF
V: TRBV28
J: TRBJ1-1
D: -

CDR3: CASSLGFRGGAYNEQFF
V: TRBV27
J: TRBJ2-1
D: -

CDR3: CSVAGTGSGEQFF
V: TRBV29-1
J: TRBJ2-1
D: TRBD1

CDR3: CASNPIRGKAGEQYF
V: TRBV7-8
J: TRBJ2-7
D: TRBD2

CDR3: CASRREYGYTF
V: TRBV6-1
J: TRBJ1-2
D: -

CDR3: CSVKVSGRATGELFF
V: TRBV29-1
J: TRBJ2-2
D: TRBD2

CDR3: CASSYAHMNTEAFF
V: TRBV6-6
J: TRBJ1-1
D: -

CDR3: CASTTGGRVNTEAFF
V: TRBV6-5
J: TRBJ1-1
D: -

CDR3: CAWGTGSGTEAFF
V: TRBV30
J: TRBJ1-1
D: TRBD1

CDR3: CAWSVGLAGGQGVKFF
V: TRBV30
J: TRBJ2-1
D: TRBD2

CDR3: CASSIGSGTSGYEQYF
V: TRBV19
J: TRBJ2-7
D: TRBD2

CDR3: CASRYGRMNTEAFF
V: TRBV2
J: TRBJ1-1
D: -